These 2 T cell receptor beta chains were sequenced from one sample in a study of T cell clusters in autoimmune cytopenias. TRB was amplified by touch-down multiplex PCR, primer pools A and B combined. TCRdb reworked the multiplex PCR reads into one entry per CDR3 protein, no DNA. This sample's clone table lists 8,300 or so distinct CDR3 sequences. TRB amplification used 250 ng of peripheral blood genomic DNA. The sample consisted of peripheral blood. These receptors all come from a human donor with an autoimmune cytopenia or autoimmune hepatitis (not recorded which).

The V gene is TRBV6-2 or TRBV6-3, the J gene TRBJ2-1; TCRdb names TRBD1, which stays unverified in the absence of DNA. CDR3 length: 15 amino acids. The germline CDR1 and CDR2 sequences are MNHEY and SVGEGT. The CDR3 sequence: CATRRQSSSYNEQFF.

Frequency places this clonotype as medium-sized. The chain employs TRBV20-1 and TRBJ2-2; TCRdb picks TRBD2, but there is no DNA to check that call. The germline gives CDR1 DFQATT, CDR2 SNEGSKA (reference sequence). This CDR3 contains 13 residues. The CDR3 spells CSARGLPTGELFF.